These T cell receptor beta chains were read from a single sample in a study of blood T cell repertoires in COVID-19. Profiling relied on immunoSEQ multiplex PCR, and the TCRdb table lists in-frame clones only, not all of them. This repertoire shows 150,000 to 200,000 clones, about nine tenths found once; its top ten account for more than 2%. The sample consisted of PBMCs or T cells enriched from blood (not recorded which). These TCRs come from a woman aged 25 to 39 who had recovered from COVID-19. The conserved cysteine and the conserved F or W are not part of the CDR3 here. The D gene is left open where the match is weak. Clone size is given for some rows only: seen once, a few or many times, or a class if the clone is expanded.

clone_size	v_call	d_call	j_call	cdr3_aa
-	TRBV19	-	TRBJ2-7	ASSIESGVSYEQY
-	TRBV5-4	-	TRBJ2-5	ASSFRTDQETQY
medium-sized	TRBV4-2	TRBD2	TRBJ2-1	ASSQDGSGGAAEQF
-	TRBV20-1	-	TRBJ2-1	SATINEQF
-	TRBV3-1/TRBV3-2	-	TRBJ2-1	ASSQDGQIYNEQF
-	TRBV7-9	-	TRBJ1-3	ASSTVTGNSGNTIY
-	TRBV11-3	-	TRBJ1-3	ASSLLIGAYSGNTIY
-	TRBV12-5	-	TRBJ1-4	ASGLDSNEKLF
once	TRBV6-5	TRBD2	TRBJ2-2	ASTYSGAGELF
once	TRBV3-1/TRBV3-2	TRBD1	TRBJ1-4	ASSPQTGDEKLF
-	TRBV19	TRBD1	TRBJ1-5	ASRDRGVNQPQH
-	TRBV18	TRBD2	TRBJ2-1	ASSWTGLAGKNEQF
-	TRBV4-1	TRBD1	TRBJ1-2	ASGVAGTGQGGYT
-	TRBV4-2	-	TRBJ2-3	ASSQVRSGAGTDTQY
-	TRBV29-1	TRBD1	TRBJ1-2	SVARTGTGYT
-	TRBV4-2	TRBD1	TRBJ1-5	ASSFDRGSQPQH
-	TRBV4-3	-	TRBJ2-3	ASSQDLGDGGGGRRDTQY
-	TRBV27	-	TRBJ2-7	ASSLSDGWGRAPHEQY
-	TRBV23-1	-	TRBJ1-5	ASSRRDSQGPSNQPQH
-	TRBV7-7	TRBD1	TRBJ2-1	ASSQTGARNNEQF
-	TRBV7-3	TRBD1	TRBJ2-5	ASSEGQSLQETQY
few	TRBV12-3/TRBV12-4	-	TRBJ2-2	ASSLKRHGELF
-	TRBV7-9	-	TRBJ2-7	ASSLLLQGRSEQY
-	TRBV15	-	TRBJ1-2	ATSREDAGTNYGYT